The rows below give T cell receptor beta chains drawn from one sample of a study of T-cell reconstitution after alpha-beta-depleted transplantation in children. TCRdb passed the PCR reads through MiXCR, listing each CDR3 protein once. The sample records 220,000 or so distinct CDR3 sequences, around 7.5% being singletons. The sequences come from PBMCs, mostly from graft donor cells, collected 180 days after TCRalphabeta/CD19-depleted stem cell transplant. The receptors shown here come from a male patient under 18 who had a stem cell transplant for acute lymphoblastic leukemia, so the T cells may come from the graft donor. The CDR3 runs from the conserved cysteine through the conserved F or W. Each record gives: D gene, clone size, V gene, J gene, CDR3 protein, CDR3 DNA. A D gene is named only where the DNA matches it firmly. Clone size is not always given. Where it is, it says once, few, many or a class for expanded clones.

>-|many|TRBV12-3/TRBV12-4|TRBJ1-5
CASCRAGWDNQPQHF
TGTGCCAGCTGCCGGGCAGGGTGGGACAATCAGCCCCAGCATTTT
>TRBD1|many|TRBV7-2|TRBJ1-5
CASSSRQGAQPQHF
TGTGCCAGCAGCTCCCGACAGGGTGCTCAGCCCCAGCATTTT
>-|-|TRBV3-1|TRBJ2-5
CASSQDLNGYETQYF
TGTGCCAGCAGCCAAGATCTGAATGGCTATGAGACCCAGTACTTC
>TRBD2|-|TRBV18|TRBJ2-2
CASSPVSGRTNTGELFF
TGTGCCAGCTCACCCGTAAGCGGGAGGACGAACACCGGGGAGCTGTTTTTT
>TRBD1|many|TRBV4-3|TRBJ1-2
CASSQDRQGGPGGYTF
TGCGCCAGCAGCCAAGATCGACAGGGAGGTCCGGGGGGCTACACCTTC
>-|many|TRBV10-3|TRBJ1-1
CAISTDRMNTEAFF
TGTGCCATCAGCACGGACAGAATGAACACTGAAGCTTTCTTT
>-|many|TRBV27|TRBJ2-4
CASSLTESNIQYF
TGTGCCAGCAGTTTGACAGAATCGAACATTCAGTACTTC
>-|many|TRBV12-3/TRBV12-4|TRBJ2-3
CASSWTSTDTQYF
TGTGCCAGCAGTTGGACCTCCACAGATACGCAGTATTTT
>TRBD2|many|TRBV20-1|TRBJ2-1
CSARSLAGPNEQFF
TGCAGTGCCAGGTCACTAGCGGGACCCAATGAGCAGTTCTTC
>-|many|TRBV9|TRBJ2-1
CASSGSRWGIHNEQFF
TGTGCCAGCAGCGGCTCTAGGTGGGGGATACACAATGAGCAGTTCTTC
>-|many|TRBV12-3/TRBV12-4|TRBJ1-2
CASTSTGYGYTF
TGTGCCAGCACCTCGACAGGCTATGGCTACACCTTC
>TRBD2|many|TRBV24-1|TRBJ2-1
CATSAPLAGVGNEQFF
TGTGCCACCAGTGCCCCCCTAGCGGGAGTTGGTAATGAGCAGTTCTTC
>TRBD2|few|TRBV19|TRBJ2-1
CASSSSRTSGSYNEQFF
TGTGCCAGTAGTTCTTCTCGGACTAGCGGGAGCTACAATGAGCAGTTCTTC
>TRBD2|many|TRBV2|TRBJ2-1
CASSGTSSYNEQFF
TGTGCCAGCAGCGGGACTAGCTCCTACAATGAGCAGTTCTTC
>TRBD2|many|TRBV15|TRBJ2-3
CATSSRLAGGPGADTQYF
TGTGCCACCAGCAGCCGACTAGCGGGAGGGCCCGGGGCAGATACGCAGTATTTT
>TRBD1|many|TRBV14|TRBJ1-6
CASSQDPGGVSPLHF
TGTGCCAGCAGCCAAGACCCAGGGGGCGTTTCACCCCTCCACTTT
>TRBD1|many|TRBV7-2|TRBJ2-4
CASSVGTGGNIQYF
TGTGCCAGCAGCGTCGGGACAGGGGGGAACATTCAGTACTTC
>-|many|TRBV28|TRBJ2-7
CASSFASAGSPYEQYF
TGTGCCAGCAGTTTTGCGTCCGCAGGCTCCCCTTACGAGCAGTACTTC
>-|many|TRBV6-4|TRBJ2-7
CASSAVSRQLGDEQYF
TGTGCCAGCAGTGCAGTAAGTCGGCAGTTAGGCGACGAGCAGTACTTC
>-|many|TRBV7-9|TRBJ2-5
CASIHRVGETQYF
TGTGCCAGCATCCACAGGGTAGGGGAGACCCAGTACTTC
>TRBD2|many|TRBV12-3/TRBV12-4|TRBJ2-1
CASTAGTSGTNEQFF
TGTGCCAGCACCGCCGGGACTAGCGGAACCAATGAGCAGTTCTTC
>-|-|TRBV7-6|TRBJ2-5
CASSSVPFTQYF
TGTGCCAGCAGCTCAGTTCCGTTTACCCAGTACTTC